This T cell receptor beta chain was sequenced for a study of T cells in Graves' hyperthyroidism and ophthalmopathy. Exclusion of a patient resulted from uncontrolled infection, other autoimmune disease, pregnancy or lactation. The CDR3 has 13 amino acids. Germline CDR1 is SSHAT and CDR2 is FNYEAQ (reference sequence). By share, this clonotype ranks as medium-sized. Relative to the germline gene, one junction end is altered; a read error may explain this. RNA transcripts served as the template for amplifying TCR beta CDR3 regions. A set of HTBI primers served as the primers for a first-round RT-PCR of the TCR CDR3. TCRdb ran MiXCR on the multiplex PCR reads and lists one entry per CDR3 protein. The data show roughly 40,000 distinct CDR3 sequences, around 56% seen once.

The sample consisted of blood. This rearrangement joins TRBV7-7 to TRBJ2-7; a weak D match, TRBD2 (5 bases). The source is a man in his forties with Graves' ophthalmopathy. In DNA, the CDR3 is TGTGCTAGCAGCATAAGCCCCGGGGTCGAGCAGTACTTC. This encodes CASSISPGVEQYF.